These T cell receptor beta chains were read from a single sample in a study of beta chain features in type 1 diabetes. Sequencing used immunoSEQ multiplex PCR; TCRdb keeps in-frame clones, though not all of them. The table lists hundreds of thousands of clones, 15% of them singletons. The sample comprised naive CD4+ T cells from blood. The receptors originated from a young man in good health. Each CDR3 is given with its conserved first and last residue. The order of the fields is D gene, V gene, clone size, J gene, CDR3 DNA, CDR3 protein. The D gene is left open where the match is weak. The size entry is marked missing in some rows and otherwise reads once, few, many or a size class.

D: -
V: TRBV4-1
size: -
J: TRBJ2-7
DNA: TGCGCCAGCAGCCAAGCCCCGACAGGCCTCCGGAACGAGCAGTACTTC
CDR3: CASSQAPTGLRNEQYF

D: -
V: TRBV29-1
size: few
J: TRBJ1-1
DNA: TGCAGCGCCCCCCGGGCAGGGAACACTGAAGCTTTCTTT
CDR3: CSAPRAGNTEAFF

D: TRBD2
V: TRBV7-2
size: few
J: TRBJ2-1
DNA: TGTGCCAGCAGCTTAAGTGCGGGAGGCCAGGTTGGGGAGCAGTTCTTC
CDR3: CASSLSAGGQVGEQFF

D: TRBD2
V: TRBV5-1
size: few
J: TRBJ2-5
DNA: TGCGCCAGCAGCTTGGGTCCGGGAGGAGAGACCCAGTACTTC
CDR3: CASSLGPGGETQYF

D: -
V: TRBV5-6
size: few
J: TRBJ2-7
DNA: TGTGCCAGCAGCTATCGGACACACTCCTACGAGCAGTACTTC
CDR3: CASSYRTHSYEQYF

D: TRBD1
V: TRBV7-2
size: -
J: TRBJ1-5
DNA: TGTGCCAGCAGCTTAGTTCGACAGGGAGGCAATCAGCCCCAGCATTTT
CDR3: CASSLVRQGGNQPQHF

D: -
V: TRBV28
size: -
J: TRBJ2-7
DNA: TGTGCCAGCAGCCCCGGATCAGGGGCACGGGAGCAGTACTTC
CDR3: CASSPGSGAREQYF

D: -
V: TRBV7-2
size: -
J: TRBJ2-3
DNA: TGTGCCAGCAGCTTAGTCGCGCTAAGCACAGATACGCAGTATTTT
CDR3: CASSLVALSTDTQYF

D: -
V: TRBV11-2
size: -
J: TRBJ2-5
DNA: TGTGCCAGCAGCTCAAGAGGGGAGACCCAGTACTTC
CDR3: CASSSRGETQYF

D: TRBD1
V: TRBV11-3
size: -
J: TRBJ2-2
DNA: TGTGCCAGCAGCCCCCGGGACAGGAACACCGGGGAGCTGTTTTTT
CDR3: CASSPRDRNTGELFF

D: TRBD1
V: TRBV9
size: -
J: TRBJ1-5
DNA: TGTGCCAGCAGCTTCGGGACAGGCGATAGCAATCAGCCCCAGCATTTT
CDR3: CASSFGTGDSNQPQHF

D: -
V: TRBV18
size: few
J: TRBJ1-3
DNA: TGTGCCAGCTCACCACGCGTTTGGGCCTACCAGGGCTCTGGAAACACCATATATTTT
CDR3: CASSPRVWAYQGSGNTIYF

D: -
V: TRBV5-6
size: -
J: TRBJ1-5
DNA: TGTGCCAGCAGCTTGGGCCAGATTAATCAGCCCCAGCATTTT
CDR3: CASSLGQINQPQHF

D: -
V: TRBV5-1
size: -
J: TRBJ1-4
DNA: TGCGCCAGCAGCTTGGGGCAGAGCCTCGCAACTAATGAAAAACTGTTTTTT
CDR3: CASSLGQSLATNEKLFF

D: -
V: TRBV14
size: few
J: TRBJ1-5
DNA: TGTGCCAGCAGCCAAGACGGGTACAATCAGCCCCAGCATTTT
CDR3: CASSQDGYNQPQHF

D: -
V: TRBV12-2
size: -
J: TRBJ2-3
DNA: TGTGCAAGTCGCCCGCTTACTAGCGGGTACACAGATACGCAGTATTTT
CDR3: CASRPLTSGYTDTQYF

D: TRBD1
V: TRBV11-2
size: -
J: TRBJ1-5
DNA: TGTGCCAGCAGCCCCGTGAGGGGGCCGAGCAATCAGCCCCAGCATTTT
CDR3: CASSPVRGPSNQPQHF

D: -
V: TRBV7-9
size: -
J: TRBJ2-5
DNA: TGTGCCAGCAGTTATGAAGGGGTGGGAGCAGAGACCCAGTACTTC
CDR3: CASSYEGVGAETQYF

D: -
V: TRBV7-6
size: few
J: TRBJ2-2
DNA: TGTGCCAGCAGCTTAGTCGGGACGGCGAGCACCGGGGAGCTGTTTTTT
CDR3: CASSLVGTASTGELFF

D: TRBD2
V: TRBV4-1
size: -
J: TRBJ2-1
DNA: TGCGCCAGCAGCCAAGGGACTAGCGGGACCAATGAGCAGTTCTTC
CDR3: CASSQGTSGTNEQFF

D: -
V: TRBV28
size: -
J: TRBJ2-4
DNA: TGTGCCAGCAGTTTAGTTGGCTTACTAGCCAAAAACATTCAGTACTTC
CDR3: CASSLVGLLAKNIQYF

D: -
V: TRBV9
size: -
J: TRBJ2-5
DNA: TGTGCCAGCAGCGTAGCAGGGGCCCAAGAGACCCAGTACTTC
CDR3: CASSVAGAQETQYF

D: -
V: TRBV25-1
size: few
J: TRBJ1-1
DNA: TGTGCCAGCAGTTACAGGGAGAACACTGAAGCTTTCTTT
CDR3: CASSYRENTEAFF

D: TRBD1
V: TRBV4-3
size: -
J: TRBJ2-7
DNA: TGCGCCAGCAGCCAAGAGCTGGACAGGGGGCGTTACGAGCAGTACTTC
CDR3: CASSQELDRGRYEQYF

D: -
V: TRBV10-3
size: -
J: TRBJ2-3
DNA: TGTGCCATCAGTGAGTCGAATCAGGGTACAGATACGCAGTATTTT
CDR3: CAISESNQGTDTQYF

D: -
V: TRBV29-1
size: -
J: TRBJ1-2
DNA: TGCAGCGTTCCGTTGGGCGGGATCTATGGCTACACCTTC
CDR3: CSVPLGGIYGYTF

D: -
V: TRBV28
size: -
J: TRBJ2-2
DNA: TGTGCCAGCAGTTTAGGCATTGTTGGCACCGGGGAGCTGTTTTTT
CDR3: CASSLGIVGTGELFF

D: -
V: TRBV7-2
size: -
J: TRBJ2-3
DNA: TGTGCCAGCAGCTCAAGGGGGGGCGGGGCAGATACGCAGTATTTT
CDR3: CASSSRGGGADTQYF

D: -
V: TRBV18
size: few
J: TRBJ2-7
DNA: TGTGCCAGCTCTCCCGGGGGACACGTGGAGTACTTC
CDR3: CASSPGGHVEYF

D: -
V: TRBV30
size: few
J: TRBJ2-3
DNA: TGTGCCTGGGACAGCACAGATACGCAGTATTTT
CDR3: CAWDSTDTQYF

D: TRBD1
V: TRBV11-3
size: -
J: TRBJ1-1
DNA: TGTGCCAGCAGCCCCTCGACAGGGGTCACTGAAGCTTTCTTT
CDR3: CASSPSTGVTEAFF

D: -
V: TRBV2
size: -
J: TRBJ1-5
DNA: TGTGCCAGCAGTGCCCCCGGTCACAATCAGCCCCAGCATTTT
CDR3: CASSAPGHNQPQHF

D: TRBD1
V: TRBV23-1
size: -
J: TRBJ2-7
DNA: TGCGCCAGCAGGGATAGGGACAGTGAAACCTACGAGCAGTACTTC
CDR3: CASRDRDSETYEQYF

D: TRBD1
V: TRBV5-1
size: few
J: TRBJ2-1
DNA: TGCGCCAGCAGCACCGCAGGGGGCCTTTACAATGAGCAGTTCTTC
CDR3: CASSTAGGLYNEQFF

D: -
V: TRBV10-3
size: -
J: TRBJ2-3
DNA: TGTGCCATCAGTGAGTCGACTCGGTCGGGACGTTCTAGCACAGATACGCAGTATTTT
CDR3: CAISESTRSGRSSTDTQYF

D: -
V: TRBV6-6
size: few
J: TRBJ1-5
DNA: TGTGCCAGCAGTTACAACCAGCCCCAGCATTTT
CDR3: CASSYNQPQHF

D: -
V: TRBV28
size: few
J: TRBJ2-7
DNA: TGTGCCAGCAGTTTAGGATACGAGCAGTACTTC
CDR3: CASSLGYEQYF

D: TRBD1
V: TRBV7-2
size: -
J: TRBJ1-3
DNA: TGTGCCAGCAGCTTAAAGTTGGGCAGACAGGGTGCACGAAACACCATATATTTT
CDR3: CASSLKLGRQGARNTIYF

D: TRBD2
V: TRBV10-3
size: few
J: TRBJ2-1
DNA: TGTGCCATCAGTGAGCGGGGGGCCTACAATGAGCAGTTCTTC
CDR3: CAISERGAYNEQFF

D: -
V: TRBV5-4
size: -
J: TRBJ1-1
DNA: TGTGCCAGCAGCCGCAGGGGAAATGAATTGAATACTGAAGCTTTCTTT
CDR3: CASSRRGNELNTEAFF

D: TRBD2
V: TRBV5-1
size: few
J: TRBJ2-7
DNA: TGCGCCAGCAGCCCCGACGGTTCTAGCGGCTACGAGCAGTACTTC
CDR3: CASSPDGSSGYEQYF

D: -
V: TRBV25-1
size: few
J: TRBJ1-1
DNA: TGTGCCAGCAGTGGCTTGGGGGGCAGGAACACTGAAGCTTTCTTT
CDR3: CASSGLGGRNTEAFF

D: TRBD2
V: TRBV7-3
size: -
J: TRBJ2-7
DNA: TGTGCCAGCAGCTACGGGGGACTAGCGGGAGAAGAGCAGTACTTC
CDR3: CASSYGGLAGEEQYF

D: -
V: TRBV4-1
size: few
J: TRBJ2-5
DNA: TGCGCCAGCAGCCAACTCCACAACACGAGAGAGACCCAGTACTTC
CDR3: CASSQLHNTRETQYF

D: -
V: TRBV11-2
size: -
J: TRBJ1-4
DNA: TGTGCCAGCAGCTTATACTTAACTAGGCTGGACGAAAAACTGTTTTTT
CDR3: CASSLYLTRLDEKLFF

D: -
V: TRBV4-3
size: -
J: TRBJ2-3
DNA: TGCGCCAGCAGCCAAGGACAGAGGACTACCCCCTGGACTAGCACAGATACGCAGTATTTT
CDR3: CASSQGQRTTPWTSTDTQYF

D: -
V: TRBV7-9
size: -
J: TRBJ2-7
DNA: TGTGCCAGCAGCCCGACTCGCGAATCCTACGAGCAGTACTTC
CDR3: CASSPTRESYEQYF

D: -
V: TRBV21-1
size: few
J: TRBJ2-3
DNA: TGTGCCAGCACCCCAAGGGGCTCAAAACGCACAGATACGCAGTATTTT
CDR3: CASTPRGSKRTDTQYF

D: -
V: TRBV27
size: few
J: TRBJ1-6
DNA: TGTGCCAGCAGTAGCAGCGAAACTTATAATTCACCCCTCCACTTT
CDR3: CASSSSETYNSPLHF

D: -
V: TRBV5-1
size: -
J: TRBJ2-2
DNA: TGCGCCAGCAGCTTGGCGGGGTCTGCCGGGGAGCTGTTTTTT
CDR3: CASSLAGSAGELFF

D: TRBD1
V: TRBV7-2
size: few
J: TRBJ1-5
DNA: TGTGCCAGCAGCTTAGCACAGGGGAAGTCGCAGCCCCAGCATTTT
CDR3: CASSLAQGKSQPQHF

D: -
V: TRBV27
size: -
J: TRBJ2-3
DNA: TGTGCCAGCAGTTCCAACACGGGCCGCACAGATACGCAGTATTTT
CDR3: CASSSNTGRTDTQYF

D: -
V: TRBV11-2
size: few
J: TRBJ2-3
DNA: TGTGCCAGCAGCTTTGGAGAAGGGGGGTTCACATTGGATACGCAGTATTTT
CDR3: CASSFGEGGFTLDTQYF

D: -
V: TRBV27
size: -
J: TRBJ1-1
DNA: TGTGCCAGCAGTTTCGCGGGGACACTGAACACTGAAGCTTTCTTT
CDR3: CASSFAGTLNTEAFF

D: TRBD1
V: TRBV7-2
size: -
J: TRBJ2-7
DNA: TGTGCCAGCAGCTCGATGAATCCGGGACAGGGTGCCAACGAGCAGTACTTC
CDR3: CASSSMNPGQGANEQYF

D: -
V: TRBV9
size: few
J: TRBJ2-7
DNA: TGTGCCAGCAGCGCTACGCCGGGACAATTCTACGAGCAGTACTTC
CDR3: CASSATPGQFYEQYF

D: -
V: TRBV7-9
size: -
J: TRBJ2-7
DNA: TGTGCCAGCAGCTCTTTAGGGGTGGTCCGTCCCTACGAGCAGTACTTC
CDR3: CASSSLGVVRPYEQYF

D: -
V: TRBV11-1
size: few
J: TRBJ2-1
DNA: TGTGCCAGCAGCTTTAGGCAGTTAGGTGAGCAGTTCTTC
CDR3: CASSFRQLGEQFF

D: -
V: TRBV7-2
size: few
J: TRBJ2-4
DNA: TGTGCCAGCAGCTTCGGGGGGCTAGCCAAAAACATTCAGTACTTC
CDR3: CASSFGGLAKNIQYF

D: -
V: TRBV6-1
size: few
J: TRBJ2-3
DNA: TGTGCCAGCAAGAGAGGGGGCACAGATACGCAGTATTTT
CDR3: CASKRGGTDTQYF